Sequencing of this T cell receptor (beta chain) was carried out in a study of blood T cells in healthy people across ages (dated by TCRdb to the mid-2010s). Notes on the research overall: Template switching captured roughly one uniquely barcoded TCR beta cDNA molecule per two T cells in model experiments. Donors of different ages were randomly distributed across sequencing lanes to avoid experimental bias. Two additional independent replicas of 1 million unique cDNA reads from the same blood draw were analyzed for two donors (one aged 18 to 29 and one aged 80 or older). Four age groups were formed from the donors: young (average around 15 years), middle-aged (around 40), aged (over 55) and long-lived (more than 75). Age-related changes in TCR beta repertoire diversity were measured in the study by deep sequencing normalized with unique cDNA molecular identifiers.

The germline V gene gives CDR1 as SGHTA and CDR2 as FQGNSA. The CDR3 has 19 amino acids, counting the end cysteine and phenylalanine. The retained sequence is limited to the CDR3, 57 bases, with the frame set at the first base. V and J are truncated by 0 bases and 5 bases respectively, leaving an intervening sequence of 24 bases. What the study reported, not specific to this receptor: Estimates of total diversity based on one million sequenced T cells were regarded as lower bounds and as underestimates. Observed TCR beta diversity per million T cells fell roughly linearly with age, and a significant reduction was already apparent by age roughly 40. The CMV infection status of donors was not known, potentially confounding age-related changes in expanded clonotypes. Since profiling was done on bulk unsorted PBMCs, naive and antigen-experienced compartments could not be conclusively compared. Compared with the aged group, the long-lived group had more naive CD4+ T cells, fewer expanded clones and increased TCR diversity, suggesting age selection. There was a strong correlation between observed TCR beta diversity and the percentage of naive T cells measured by flow cytometry.

Donors were a few dozen systemically healthy Caucasian individuals from Russia aged roughly 6 to 100 years. Each donor gave about 10 milliliters of peripheral blood, drawn into EDTA-treated Vacutainer tubes. Ficoll-Paque density-gradient centrifugation was used to isolate PBMCs, with at least 7 million obtained per sample. Trizol reagent was used to extract total RNA from PBMCs, with at least 6 micrograms per sample. For every donor, flow cytometry on a PBMC aliquot measured the percentage of naive CD45RAhigh/CD27high T cells. The method behind the library was 5' RACE. The sequencing machine was an Illumina HiSeq 2500. The second PCR ran for roughly 7 to 12 cycles and used a J-beta primer mix along with a sample-barcoded 5' primer. Each TCR beta cDNA molecule received a unique molecular identifier from a template-switch 5' adaptor carrying 12 random nucleotides. At least 3 million CDR3-containing paired-end reads were obtained from each sample. First-strand cDNA synthesis was performed from all RNA using the Mint cDNA synthesis kit, with priming by a TRBC-specific oligonucleotide. Following uracil-DNA glycosylase treatment, a first 18-cycle PCR with universal primers M1SS and BC2_uni_R was performed on all cDNA. The study's own analysis went as follows. For normalization, 1 million high-quality reads were randomly selected from each sample, with every read carrying a distinct molecular identifier. Instead of being binned into consensus sequences, reads with shared molecular identifiers were discarded. CDR3 identification, clonotype clustering and error correction used MiTCR with a Q25 quality threshold and the strictest error-elimination algorithm. A nonparametric unseen species model with Euler transformation was used to estimate lower-bound total TCR beta diversity. The public reads were reanalyzed by TCRdb: fastp trimming at Q25, MiXCR alignment, in-frame beta chains only. Under each unique CDR3 protein, matching rows form one entry showing the most common genes and DNA. Here the V and J calls rest on TCRdb's processing, not on the authors' analysis. This sample gives 1.5 million to 2 million distinct CDR3 sequences in total; 49% of them show up just once. Over 2% of the sample belongs to the ten largest clones.

This clonotype was counted at least ten times. This clone's antigen is unknown. Base quality data are lacking; no much larger clone is found one base away. Sequencing input: blood. The chain uses TRBV7-2 and TRBJ2-3; TRBD2 could be the D gene, as 7 bases match. The TCR originated in a woman aged 40 to 49 in good health. The DNA sequence reads TGTGCCAGCAGCTTAGCGAAGGGGGTAGCGGGTTCCCGGGGAGATACGCAGTATTTT. Protein translation: CASSLAKGVAGSRGDTQYF.